These T cell receptor beta chains were read from a single sample in a study of blood T cell repertoires in COVID-19. Produced via immunoSEQ multiplex PCR; TCRdb's table is partial and in-frame only. The profile shows about 210,000 clones, 85% of them singletons. The sequenced sample was peripheral blood. Receptor source: a man aged 45 to 65 with COVID-19, enrolled during active disease. The CDR3 runs from the conserved cysteine through the conserved F or W. A D gene is named only where the DNA matches it firmly. Some rows have no size entry. The others give once, few or many, or a class for an expanded clone.

j_call clone_size d_call v_call cdr3_aa cdr3_nt
TRBJ1-1 NA NA TRBV9 CASSVHSNTEAFF TGTGCCAGCAGCGTACACTCGAACACTGAAGCTTTCTTT
TRBJ2-3 NA NA TRBV9 CASSGWRDDDEYF TGTGCCAGCAGCGGCTGGAGGGATGACGACGAGTATTTT
TRBJ2-1 NA TRBD2 TRBV27 CASSLTSVGIGFF TGTGCCAGCAGTCTGACTAGCGTTGGGATTGGGTTCTTC
TRBJ2-7 NA TRBD2 TRBV6-1 CASSEAPGGYEQYF TGTGCCAGCAGTGAAGCCCCCGGGGGGTACGAGCAGTACTTC
TRBJ1-1 NA TRBD1 TRBV7-2 CASRPGGLLGTEAFF TGTGCCAGCAGACCAGGGGGCCTCTTGGGCACTGAAGCTTTCTTT
TRBJ2-7 NA TRBD2 TRBV6-5 CASAGESGYEQYF TGTGCCAGCGCGGGGGAGTCGGGCTACGAGCAGTACTTC
TRBJ2-5 once NA TRBV7-9 CASSPVLVSETQYF TGTGCCAGCAGCCCGGTCCTAGTGTCAGAGACCCAGTACTTC
TRBJ1-1 NA TRBD1 TRBV11-1 CASSQRQGNTEAFF TGTGCCAGCAGCCAACGACAGGGGAACACTGAAGCTTTCTTT
TRBJ1-2 NA TRBD1 TRBV5-1 CASSNPGTGLSGYTF TGCGCCAGCAGCAACCCCGGGACAGGGTTAAGCGGCTACACCTTC
TRBJ1-4 NA TRBD1 TRBV29-1 CSVAPGQGAGEKLFF TGCAGCGTCGCACCGGGACAGGGGGCGGGTGAAAAACTGTTTTTT
TRBJ2-1 NA NA TRBV5-5 CASSVGLLTNEQFF TGTGCCAGCAGCGTGGGACTCCTGACCAATGAGCAGTTCTTC
TRBJ2-7 NA NA TRBV10-2 CASRKGGQIYEQYF TGCGCCAGCAGGAAGGGGGGGCAGATCTACGAGCAGTACTTC
TRBJ2-1 NA TRBD2 TRBV24-1 CATSDPGLAGGQQFF TGTGCCACCAGTGACCCGGGACTAGCGGGGGGACAGCAGTTCTTC
TRBJ2-7 few TRBD1 TRBV19 CASSRDRVDYEQYF TGTGCCAGTAGCCGGGACAGGGTTGATTACGAGCAGTACTTC
TRBJ1-1 NA TRBD1 TRBV15 CATSDPDRGNTEAFF TGTGCCACCAGCGACCCCGACAGGGGGAACACTGAAGCTTTCTTT
TRBJ1-1 NA NA TRBV30 CAEGGDGMNTEAFF TGTGCCGAGGGGGGGGACGGGATGAACACTGAAGCTTTCTTT